These 24 T cell receptor beta chains originate from one sample sequenced in a study of T cells in localized non-small cell lung cancer. Repertoires were generated with immunoSEQ multiplex PCR, while TCRdb's copy carries only in-frame clones and drops some. Here the sample spans around 35,000 clones, 90% to 95% being singletons. The material was peripheral blood, obtained before any cancer treatment. Receptor source: an older female donor with stage I lung adenocarcinoma.

This clone was found once. This chain connects TRBV7-9 to TRBJ1-1; no firm D call. Germline V gene sequence: CDR1 SEHNR, CDR2 FQNEAQ (reference sequence). V lost 2 bases and J lost 10, with 8 bases in between. The CDR3 runs to 11 residues. In DNA form, the CDR3 reads TGTGCCAGCAGCTTATTATCGCGAGCTTTCTTT. Translated: CASSLLSRAFF.

This chain uses TRBV7-8 with TRBJ1-1, with a weak D call TRBD1 (6 bases). The CDR3 consists of 15 residues. Looked up from germline, CDR1 is SGHVS and CDR2 is FQNEAQ. The V and J ends lost 5 bases and 1 base respectively, with 14 bases between them. This chain's CDR3 is CASSIQGRGNTEAFF. As DNA, the CDR3 is TGTGCCAGCAGCATTCAGGGGAGAGGGAACACTGAAGCTTTCTTT.

The table lists this clone with a few counts. The chain carries TRBV18 and TRBJ1-1, with D uncertain. Between the trimmed V and J ends, which lost 3 bases and 0 bases, there was a span of 8 bases. The CDR3 contains 14 residues. Germline V gene sequence: CDR1 KGHSH, CDR2 LQKENI. The CDR3 nucleotides read TGTGCCAGCTCACCCTATTCTCTGAACACTGAAGCTTTCTTT. Protein sequence: CASSPYSLNTEAFF.

This rearrangement joins TRBV9 to TRBJ1-2; TRBD1 aligns across 7 bases. The CDR3 is 16 residues long. Germline CDR1 is SGDLS and CDR2 is YYNGEE. J was trimmed by 3 bases and V by 0 bases; bases with no gene match: 8. The CDR3 sequence: CASSVELGGEDYGYTF. DNA for the CDR3: TGTGCCAGCAGCGTAGAGCTAGGGGGCGAGGACTATGGCTACACCTTC.

The rearrangement links TRBV5-4 to TRBJ1-2; maybe TRBD1 (5 bases). CDR3 size: 15 residues. Germline assignment: CDR1 SGHNT and CDR2 YYREEE (reference sequence). V was clipped by 2 bases and J by 1 base, with 12 bases between them. Written as DNA, the CDR3 is TGTGCCAGCAGCTTCCCGGCCGGGGGTAACTATGGCTACACCTTC. It codes for CASSFPAGGNYGYTF.

The V gene is TRBV19, the J gene TRBJ2-1; unclear D gene. The germline V gene has CDR1 LNHDA and CDR2 SQIVND (reference sequence). This CDR3 comprises 18 residues. V lost 0 bases, J lost 5 bases, and 20 bases lay in between. CDR3 sequence (DNA): TGTGCCAGTAGTATAGACGGTTTTGGGTTAGCAGCCCACAATGAGCAGTTCTTC. Protein product: CASSIDGFGLAAHNEQFF.

The chain is built from TRBV15 and TRBJ2-3; 8 positions match TRBD2. Germline loops: CDR1 LNHNV, CDR2 YYDKDF (reference sequence). The CDR3 is 15 amino acids. Losses at the gene ends were 3 bases for V and 2 bases for J; bases not matched to a gene: 4. CDR3 bases: TGTGCCACCAGCAGGATAGCGGGGTCCACAGATACGCAGTATTTT. This gives the protein CATSRIAGSTDTQYF.

Regarding this clone: At one of its ends the junction is not consistent with the germline gene, which may arise from a read error. The gene calls are TRBV15 and TRBJ2-1, with D perhaps given as TRBD1 or TRBD2 (5 bases each). Per germline, CDR1 LNHNV and CDR2 YYDKDF (reference sequence). There are 13 residues in the CDR3. CDR3: CATSRDYRDAFLF. The CDR3 coding sequence is TGTGCCACCAGCAGAGATTATAGGGACGCCTTTCTCTTC.

The chain has TRBV20-1 and TRBJ1-2, with D hard to call. Trimming cost V 2 bases and J 6 bases, with 7 bases left between them. Germline V gene sequence: CDR1 DFQATT, CDR2 SNEGSKA (reference sequence). The CDR3 contains 11 residues. The CDR3, as DNA: TGCAGTGCTAGACCCGGCGATGGCTACACCTTC. Translation gives CSARPGDGYTF.

V gene TRBV6-6 combines with J gene TRBJ1-2; D may be TRBD1 (5 bases). The CDR3 totals 15 residues. With 6 bases removed from V and 2 bases from J, the gap between germline ends came to 16 bases. CDR1 is MNHNY and CDR2 is SVGAGI in the germline V gene (reference sequence). The CDR3 spells CASRPLGDGNYGYTF. The DNA for the CDR3 is TGTGCCAGCAGACCACTCGGGGACGGGAACTATGGCTACACCTTC.

The chain uses TRBV18 and TRBJ1-1, with 8 bases lining up with TRBD1. The V segment lost 2 bases and the J segment 4 bases; nucleotides outside the gene matches: 3. Germline CDR1 is KGHSH and CDR2 is LQKENI. The CDR3 contains 14 residues. CDR3 sequence reads: CASSPNTGGTEAFF. The CDR3 region has the DNA TGTGCCAGCTCACCAAATACAGGGGGCACTGAAGCTTTCTTT.

The sample holds one count of this clone. The chain uses TRBV4-1 and TRBJ1-4, with D tentatively TRBD1 (6 bases). CDR3 length: 15 amino acids. V lost 7 bases, J lost 4 bases, and 16 bases lay in between. Per the germline V gene, CDR1 is MGHRA and CDR2 is YSYEKL. CDR3 loop: CASTLPGRGNEKLFF. CDR3 nucleotide sequence: TGCGCCAGCACCCTCCCAGGCAGGGGTAATGAAAAACTGTTTTTT.

V usage is TRBV19 and J usage is TRBJ1-5; the match to TRBD1 covers 7 bases. V lost 9 bases, J lost 1 base, and 6 bases stayed unmatched. The CDR3 is made up of 14 amino acids. The germline V gene encodes CDR1 LNHDA and CDR2 SQIVND (reference sequence). The DNA for the CDR3 is TGTGCCAGCGACAGGGACGCGAGCAATCAGCCCCAGCATTTT. This codes for CASDRDASNQPQHF.

The gene calls are TRBV10-3 and TRBJ1-2; maybe TRBD1 (6 bases). Germline CDR1 reads ENHRY; CDR2 reads SYGVKD. This CDR3 region has 14 residues. The V end lost 8 bases, the J end lost 4 bases, and 17 bases lay between the germline ends. In DNA form, the CDR3 reads TGTGCCATCGTATCCTCCCCAGGGGCCTATGGCTACACCTTC. It yields the protein CAIVSSPGAYGYTF.

This rearrangement joins TRBV9 to TRBJ2-7, with 9 bases identical to TRBD1. CDR1 SGDLS and CDR2 YYNGEE come from the germline V gene. The CDR3 is 15 amino acids. V was clipped by 4 bases and J by 0 bases; unmatched bases: 5. CDR3 nucleotide sequence: TGTGCCAGCAGCCCCCGGACAGGGGCCTCCTACGAGCAGTACTTC. Protein: CASSPRTGASYEQYF.

The chain carries TRBV28 and TRBJ1-2; possibly TRBD1 for D (5 bases). V lost 6 bases and J 4 bases, leaving 15 bases between the germline ends. The germline CDR1 and CDR2 sequences are MDHEN and SYDVKM. The CDR3 runs 14 residues. The CDR3 DNA is TGTGCCAGCAGGGGGCATGGAGAGCCCTATGGCTACACCTTC. This gives the protein CASRGHGEPYGYTF.

The chain combines TRBV5-8 with TRBJ2-7, with TRBD1 matching 7 bases. The CDR3 totals 14 residues. V lost 4 bases, J lost 4 bases, and 8 bases stayed unmatched. In germline, CDR1 is SGHTS, CDR2 YDEGEE. The CDR3 reads CASSIRQGPYEQYV. CDR3 nucleotides: TGTGCCAGCAGCATCAGACAGGGTCCGTACGAGCAGTACGTC.

The rearrangement joins TRBV9 to TRBJ1-3, with 7 positions matching TRBD1. Germline V CDR1 and CDR2: SGDLS, YYNGEE. V trimming: 4 bases; J trimming: 3 bases; junction bases outside the gene matches: 13. The CDR3 totals 17 residues. The CDR3 nucleotides read TGTGCCAGCAGCCCCCGGGGAGGGGGCGTTATTGGAAACACCATATATTTT. It specifies CASSPRGGGVIGNTIYF.

This chain links TRBV6-6 with TRBJ2-7; D is unresolved. Between the trimmed V and J ends, which lost 6 bases and 2 bases, there was a span of 11 bases. CDR3 length equals 13 residues. In germline, CDR1 is MNHNY, CDR2 SVGAGI (reference sequence). CDR3 in amino acids: CASRLARAYEQYV. The CDR3 DNA is TGTGCCAGCAGACTCGCTCGGGCCTACGAGCAGTACGTC.

The chain recombines TRBV29-1 with TRBJ2-5, with 7 bases aligning to TRBD2. Germline values: CDR1 SQVTM, CDR2 ANQGSEA. This CDR3 is built from 15 residues. V gave up 1 base and J gave up 4 bases; unmatched junction bases: 9. The CDR3 nucleotides are TGCAGCGTTGAAGGCGGGAGCCTGCCGGGAGAGACCCAGTACTTC. This sequence encodes CSVEGGSLPGETQYF.

The chain uses TRBV9 and TRBJ2-3, with D possibly TRBD2 on 5 matching bases. CDR1 and CDR2 from the germline V gene are SGDLS and YYNGEE. The V and J ends lost 6 bases and 2 bases respectively, with 10 bases between them. The CDR3 sequence is 13 residues long. The CDR3 DNA reads as TGTGCCAGCACGACGGGGAACACAGATACGCAGTATTTT. Its translation is CASTTGNTDTQYF.

The V gene is TRBV28, the J gene TRBJ2-7; possible D gene TRBD1, 6 bases. The CDR3 runs 13 residues. Trimming left V 5 bases short and J 4 bases short, with 12 bases between. CDR1 and CDR2 (germline): MDHEN, SYDVKM. The chain's CDR3 is CASSSPDSYEQYF. CDR3 coding DNA: TGTGCCAGCAGTAGCCCGGACAGTTACGAGCAGTACTTC.

The chain has TRBV18 and TRBJ1-1, with 7 bases that match TRBD1. The CDR3 length is 14 residues. CDR1 is KGHSH and CDR2 is LQKENI in the germline V gene. Trimming at V came to 4 bases and at J to 5 bases, leaving 7 bases not matched to a gene. The CDR3 bases are TGTGCCAGCTCACTCAAGACAGGGTCGACTGAAGCTTTCTTT. Residues: CASSLKTGSTEAFF.

The chain combines TRBV9 with TRBJ2-2, with 7 bases fitting TRBD1. Germline CDR1 is SGDLS and CDR2 is YYNGEE. This CDR3 spans 16 amino acids. V was pared by 3 bases and J by 5 bases, with 10 bases of the junction left unmatched. CDR3 region: CASSATGWGGTGELFF. The CDR3 DNA is TGTGCCAGCAGCGCGACAGGGTGGGGCGGGACCGGGGAGCTGTTTTTT.